The text below deals with one T cell receptor beta chain. This sample was included in a study of CD8+ T cells in alopecia areata. Study details: Patients in the treated group were given tofacitinib by mouth, 5 to 10 mg twice a day.

In each case, RNA was isolated and then reverse transcribed into cDNA as the sequencing template. This table comes from immunoSEQ multiplex PCR, and its TCRdb copy is limited to in-frame clones, with some not included. The table lists about 120,000 clones, about three fifths of them singletons. Treatment meaning: oral pan-JAK inhibitor, 5-10 mg twice daily. Samples from alopecia areata patients were lesional scalp punch biopsies and peripheral blood. The receptor comes from a human donor with alopecia areata. Sequencing was performed on CD8+ T cells sorted from blood, taken at week 4, from a patient treated with tofacitinib.

The CDR3 region has the DNA TGCAGCGCCGGGGGATTTGGCACTGAAGCTTTCTTT. Translated, it gives CSAGGFGTEAFF. The chain carries TRBV29-1 and TRBJ1-1; a possible D gene is TRBD1 (5 bases). The V gene's germline CDR1 is SQVTM and CDR2 ANQGSEA. Trimming removed 7 bases from V and 4 bases from J, with 13 bases in between. The CDR3 is made up of 12 amino acids. Supplemented by reference TRBV29-1 and TRBJ1-1, the full variable domain reads SAVISQKPSRDICQRGTSLTIQCQVDSQVTMMFWYRQQPGQSLTLIATANQGSEATYESGFVIDKFPISRPNLTFSTLTVSNMSPEDSSIYLCSAGGFGTEAFFGQGTRLTVV.